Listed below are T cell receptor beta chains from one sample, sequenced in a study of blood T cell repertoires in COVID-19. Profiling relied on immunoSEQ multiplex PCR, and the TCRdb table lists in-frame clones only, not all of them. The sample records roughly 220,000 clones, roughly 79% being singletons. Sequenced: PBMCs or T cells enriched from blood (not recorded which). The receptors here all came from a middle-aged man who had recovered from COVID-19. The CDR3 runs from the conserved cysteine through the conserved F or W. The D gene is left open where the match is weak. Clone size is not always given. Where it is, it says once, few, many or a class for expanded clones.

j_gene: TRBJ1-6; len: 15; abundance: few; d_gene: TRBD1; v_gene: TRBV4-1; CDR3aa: CASSRSDRGGSPLHF; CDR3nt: TGCGCCAGCAGCCGATCAGACAGGGGAGGTTCACCCCTCCACTTT
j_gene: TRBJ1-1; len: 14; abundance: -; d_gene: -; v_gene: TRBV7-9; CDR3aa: CASSLAPAVTEAFF; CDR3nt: TGTGCCAGCAGCTTAGCCCCCGCAGTCACTGAAGCTTTCTTT
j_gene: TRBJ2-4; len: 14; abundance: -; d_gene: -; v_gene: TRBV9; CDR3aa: CASSGWGAKNIQYF; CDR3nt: TGTGCCAGCAGCGGATGGGGCGCCAAAAACATTCAGTACTTC
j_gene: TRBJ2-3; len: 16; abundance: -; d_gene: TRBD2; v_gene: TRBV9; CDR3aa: CASSVGMLADGDTQYF; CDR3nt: TGTGCCAGCAGCGTAGGGATGCTAGCGGACGGAGATACGCAGTATTTT
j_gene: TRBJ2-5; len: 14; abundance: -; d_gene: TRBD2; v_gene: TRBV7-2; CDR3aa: CASSLWASGETQYF; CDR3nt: TGTGCCAGCAGCCTGTGGGCTAGCGGAGAGACCCAGTACTTC
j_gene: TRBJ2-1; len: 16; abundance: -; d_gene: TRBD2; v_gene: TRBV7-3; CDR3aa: CASSVTSGSGYNEQFF; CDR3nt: TGTGCCAGCAGCGTCACTAGCGGGAGTGGCTACAATGAGCAGTTCTTC
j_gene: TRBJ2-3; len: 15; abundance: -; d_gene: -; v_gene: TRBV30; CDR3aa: CAWSVSGPLTDTQYF; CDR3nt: TGTGCCTGGAGTGTAAGCGGGCCCCTCACAGATACGCAGTATTTT
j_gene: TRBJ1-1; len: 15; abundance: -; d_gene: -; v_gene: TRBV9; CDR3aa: CASSVVSSGDTEAFF; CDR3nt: TGTGCCAGCAGCGTAGTATCCAGCGGGGACACTGAAGCTTTCTTT
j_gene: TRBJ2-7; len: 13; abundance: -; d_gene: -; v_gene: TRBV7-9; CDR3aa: CASSFGNNYEQYF; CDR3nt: TGTGCCAGCAGCTTCGGGAACAACTACGAGCAGTACTTC
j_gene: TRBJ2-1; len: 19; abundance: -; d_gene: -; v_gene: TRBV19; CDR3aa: CASIAAYGANNPLQREQFF; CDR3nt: TGTGCCAGTATTGCCGCTTACGGTGCGAATAACCCGCTCCAGCGTGAGCAGTTCTTC
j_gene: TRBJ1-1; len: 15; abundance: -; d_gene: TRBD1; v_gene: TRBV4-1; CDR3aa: CASSPPTGQNTEAFF; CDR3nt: TGCGCCAGCAGCCCACCGACAGGGCAGAACACTGAAGCTTTCTTT
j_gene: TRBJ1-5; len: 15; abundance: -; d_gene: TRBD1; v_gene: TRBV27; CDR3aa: CASSSGTGGRQPQHF; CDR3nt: TGTGCCAGCAGCTCCGGGACAGGGGGACGTCAGCCCCAGCATTTT
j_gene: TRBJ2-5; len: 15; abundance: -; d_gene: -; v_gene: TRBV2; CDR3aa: CASYVGGVRGETQYF; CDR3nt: TGTGCCAGCTACGTCGGGGGAGTGCGCGGGGAGACCCAGTACTTC
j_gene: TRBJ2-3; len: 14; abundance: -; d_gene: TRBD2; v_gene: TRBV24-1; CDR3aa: CATRRAGGLDTQYF; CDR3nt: TGTGCCACCCGTCGCGCGGGAGGGTTGGATACGCAGTATTTT
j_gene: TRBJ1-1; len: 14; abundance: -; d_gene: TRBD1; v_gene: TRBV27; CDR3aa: CASSTGGRDTEAFF; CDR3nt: TGTGCCAGCAGTACAGGGGGAAGGGACACTGAAGCTTTCTTT
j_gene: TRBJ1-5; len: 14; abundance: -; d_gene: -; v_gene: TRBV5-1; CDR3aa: CASSLEGGDQPQHF; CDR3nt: TGCGCCAGCAGCTTGGAGGGCGGGGATCAGCCCCAGCATTTT
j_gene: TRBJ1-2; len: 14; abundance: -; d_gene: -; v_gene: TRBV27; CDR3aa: CASSPRRGDYGYTF; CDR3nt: TGTGCCAGCAGTCCCCGCAGGGGTGACTATGGCTACACCTTC
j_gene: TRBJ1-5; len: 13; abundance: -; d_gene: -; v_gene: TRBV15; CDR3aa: CATSSYSNQPQHF; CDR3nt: TGTGCCACCAGCAGCTATAGCAATCAGCCCCAGCATTTT
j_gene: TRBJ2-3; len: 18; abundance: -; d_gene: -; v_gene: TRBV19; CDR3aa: CASRPETHLLMSTDTQYF; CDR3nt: TGTGCCAGTAGGCCCGAAACCCACTTATTGATGAGCACAGATACGCAGTATTTT
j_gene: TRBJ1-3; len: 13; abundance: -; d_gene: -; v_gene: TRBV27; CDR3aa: CASSLDRGNTIYF; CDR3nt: TGTGCCAGCAGTTTAGACAGAGGAAACACCATATATTTT
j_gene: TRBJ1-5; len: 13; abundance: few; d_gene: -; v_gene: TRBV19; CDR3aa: CASSMGRVQPQHF; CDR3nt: TGTGCCAGTAGTATGGGCAGGGTACAGCCCCAGCATTTT
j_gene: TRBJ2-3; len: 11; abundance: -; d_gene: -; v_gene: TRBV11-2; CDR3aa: CASSAGNTQYF; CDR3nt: TGTGCCAGCAGCGCGGGAAATACGCAGTATTTT
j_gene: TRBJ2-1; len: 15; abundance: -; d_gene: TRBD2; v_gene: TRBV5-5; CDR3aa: CASSFRTSGANEQFF; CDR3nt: TGTGCCAGCAGCTTCCGGACTAGCGGAGCCAATGAGCAGTTCTTC
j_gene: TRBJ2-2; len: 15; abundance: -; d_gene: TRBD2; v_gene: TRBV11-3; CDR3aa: CASSLGTSGPGELFF; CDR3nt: TGTGCCAGCAGCTTAGGGACTAGCGGTCCCGGGGAGCTGTTTTTT
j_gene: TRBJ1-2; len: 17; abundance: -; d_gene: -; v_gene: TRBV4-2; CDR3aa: CASSQDGSQGSPYGYTF; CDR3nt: TGTGCCAGCAGCCAAGATGGCAGTCAGGGTAGTCCCTATGGCTACACCTTC
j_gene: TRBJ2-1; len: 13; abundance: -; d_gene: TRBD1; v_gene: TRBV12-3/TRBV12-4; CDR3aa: CASNYRGRNEQFF; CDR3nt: TGTGCCAGCAACTACAGGGGCCGAAATGAGCAGTTCTTC